The text below deals with one T cell receptor beta chain. Its specificity is unknown. The V segment lost 4 bases and the J segment 0 bases; nucleotides outside the gene matches: 8. The germline V gene has CDR1 LGHNA and CDR2 YNFKEQ. The CDR3 consists of 17 residues. Per individual sample, some 10^5 TCR templates were assayed. Some clones are missing from TCRdb's copy, which holds only in-frame ones; the method was immunoSEQ multiplex PCR. The data contain about 110,000 clones, about nine tenths of them singletons. The sample is drawn from a study of siplizumab effects on memory and regulatory T cells. Study-wide points: Under siplizumab, alloreactive sequences traced to unstimulated CD4+ memory cells were significantly reduced. Naive T cells seemed more diverse than memory cells; they also seemed major alloresponse contributors.

The chain joins TRBV4-2 to TRBJ1-3, with TRBD1 matching over 8 bases. The sequence was obtained from a human donor in good health. Sample: CD4+ T cells sorted from blood. CDR3 nucleotides: TGTGCCAGCAGCCGAACGACAGGGGCAAGCTCTGGAAACACCATATATTTT. Protein product: CASSRTTGASSGNTIYF.